This TCR beta chain originates from a study of blood T cell repertoires in COVID-19. Seattle's enrolled individuals joined amid active infection and were then monitored longitudinally. The method was immunoSEQ multiplex PCR; TCRdb's version includes in-frame clones alone and lacks a portion of them. This repertoire shows under 300,000 clones, less than 85% found once; its top ten account for roughly 1.5%. This CDR3 is 15 amino acids long. Germline loops: CDR1 KGHSY, CDR2 FQNENV. V was clipped by 2 bases and J by 5 bases; unmatched bases: 7. Sequencing was done on a sample of peripheral blood. V is TRBV16 and J is TRBJ2-5; 8 nucleotides align to TRBD1. This clonotype was sampled from a human donor with COVID-19, enrolled during active disease. The donor label of this sample is uncertain. This chain's CDR3 is CASSQVAGGTETQYF. CDR3 nucleotides: TGTGCCAGCAGCCAAGTGGCAGGGGGCACGGAGACCCAGTACTTC.